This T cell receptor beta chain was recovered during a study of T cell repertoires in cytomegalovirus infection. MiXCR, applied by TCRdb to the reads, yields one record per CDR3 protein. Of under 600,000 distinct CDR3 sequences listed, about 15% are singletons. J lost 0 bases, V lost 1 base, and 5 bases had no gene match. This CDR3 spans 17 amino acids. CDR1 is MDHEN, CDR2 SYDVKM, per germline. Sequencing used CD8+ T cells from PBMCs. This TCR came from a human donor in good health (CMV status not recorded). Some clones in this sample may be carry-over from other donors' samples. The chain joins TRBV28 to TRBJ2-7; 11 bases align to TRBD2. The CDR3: CASSLLASGRSSYEQYF. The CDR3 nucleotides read TGTGCCAGCAGTTTATTGGCTAGCGGGAGGAGCTCCTACGAGCAGTACTTC.